This T cell receptor (beta chain) came from a study of PD-L1 blockade in urothelial cancer. Study at large: In about 2014, patients got going on atezolizumab, taking 1,200 mg intravenously every 3 weeks. Blood yielded a median of around 150,000 T cells per sample.

With 4 bases clipped from V and 2 bases from J, the junction kept 3 bases outside the gene matches. The CDR3 has 14 residues. Germline V CDR1 and CDR2: SGHAT, FQNNGV. The time point: pretreatment peripheral blood. It was locally advanced or metastatic urothelial carcinoma that patients had. Using immunoSEQ multiplex PCR, the repertoire was profiled, and TCRdb retains in-frame clones only, with some absent. The sample yields more than 85,000 clones, over 75% seen once. This sequence was found in a man aged 55 to 69 with urothelial cancer. The sequencing used PBMCs, collected around atezolizumab (anti-PD-L1) treatment. The rearrangement joins TRBV11-2 to TRBJ2-3, with TRBD1 matching over 7 bases. The CDR3 sequence is CASSSGTVTDTQYF. In DNA form, the CDR3 reads TGTGCCAGCAGCTCCGGGACAGTCACAGATACGCAGTATTTT.